The entry that follows covers one T cell receptor (beta chain) sequence. What it binds is unknown. CDR3 length: 12 residues. CDR1 and CDR2 (germline): SQVTM, ANQGSEA. Trimming took 4 bases from V and 5 from J, leaving 9 bases between them. PCR involved 60 Vbeta and 13 Jbeta primers. Data came from immunoSEQ multiplex PCR; TCRdb stores just in-frame clones and leaves some out. The table records more than 140,000 clones, nearly 80% of them present only once. The data were obtained in a study of cytomegalovirus exposure and HLA in healthy donors. Study-level findings and limits: At a 0.05 false discovery rate, a later analysis found about 17,000 TCR beta sequences to be associated with HLA alleles.

The receptor was isolated from a male donor in good health and CMV-seronegative. Sequencing was carried out using PBMCs. The chain recombines TRBV29-1 with TRBJ2-1; D remains unclear. The CDR3 DNA reads TGCAGCGTTGGGCGGCAGAACAATGAGCAGTTCTTC. Translated, it gives CSVGRQNNEQFF.